This T cell receptor beta chain was recovered during a study of post-analysis software for immune sequencing data. About the study: Both relapsing-remitting and secondary progressive multiple sclerosis featured among the disease courses, as did progressive-relapsing multiple sclerosis.

This clonotype has just a few counts. Its antigen is as yet unknown. This CDR3 comprises 13 residues. Per germline, CDR1 DFQATT and CDR2 SNEGSKA (reference sequence). The study, taken as a whole, reports: There was significantly lower normalized Chao1 diversity in multiple sclerosis patients than in controls. Four or five TRBV segments occurring more often in patients than controls included TRBV5-6, TRBV5-1 and TRBV20-1. Pronounced co-clustering by F measure was evident among identically batched samples.

Unique molecular identifiers featured in each of the TCR beta cDNA libraries. TCRdb reprocessed the PCR reads with MiXCR, giving one entry per CDR3 protein. The table shows about 540,000 distinct CDR3 sequences, with around 34% occurring only once. The specimen sequenced was blood. This TCR came from a girl aged 2-17 years with multiple sclerosis. This chain uses TRBV20-1 with TRBJ2-7; 8 nucleotides line up with TRBD2. The CDR3 DNA follows: TGCAGAGGGAAAACTAGCGGCTCCTACGAGCAGTACTTC. Amino acids: CRGKTSGSYEQYF.